The 17 T cell receptor beta chains in this list originate from one sample, sequenced in a study. TCRdb itself ran the 5' RACE reads through MiXCR, one entry per CDR3 protein. The table lists tens of thousands of distinct CDR3 sequences, roughly 27% of them singletons. The sample consisted of memory CD4+ T cells sorted from a lymph node. The subset here: memory CD4+ T cells, CD4+CD45RO+CD25-. The receptor set was obtained from a female donor with breast cancer.

This clonotype was seen only a few times. This rearrangement joins TRBV19 to TRBJ2-2; D uncertain. CDR1 LNHDA and CDR2 SQIVND come from the germline V gene (reference sequence). This CDR3 is built from 11 residues. V was trimmed by 4 bases and J by 8 bases, leaving 5 bases between them. In DNA, the CDR3 is TGTGCCAGTAGTACCCGGGGGGAGCTGTTTTTT. This gives the protein CASSTRGELFF.

The V and J genes are TRBV27 and TRBJ2-2; D remains unclear. The CDR3 totals 14 residues. Germline CDR1 MNHEY, CDR2 SMNVEV (reference sequence). V lost 5 bases, J lost 8 bases, and 15 bases lay in between. CDR3: CASSPNYYRGELFF. For the CDR3, the DNA is TGTGCCAGCAGTCCCAACTACTACCGGGGGGAGCTGTTTTTT.

Here the CDR3 reads CASRDLGTSLNEQFF. The CDR3 DNA reads as TGTGCCAGCAGAGACCTAGGGACTAGCCTCAATGAGCAGTTCTTC. The rearrangement joins TRBV6-5 to TRBJ2-1, with 9 positions matching TRBD2. After removal of 6 bases from V and 6 bases from J, the junction contained 9 bases not matched to a gene. Germline V gene data show CDR1 as MNHEY and CDR2 as SVGAGI. The CDR3 consists of 15 residues.

The chain combines TRBV30 with TRBJ2-7; D unresolved. The CDR3 is 11 amino acids. Germline CDR1 is GTSNPN and CDR2 is SVGIG (reference sequence). V was trimmed by 2 bases and J by 4 bases, leaving 6 bases between them. The CDR3 spells CAWSFRYEQYF. The DNA of the CDR3 is TGTGCCTGGAGTTTCCGGTACGAGCAGTACTTC. The variable domain in full, with the rest retrieved from reference TRBV30 and TRBJ2-7, is SQTIHQWPATLVQPVGSPLSLECTVEGTSNPNLYWYRQAAGRGLQLLFYSVGIGQISSEVPQNLSASRPQDRQFILSSKKLLLSDSGFYLCAWSFRYEQYFGPGTRLTVT.

This clonotype appeared a few times. Mismatch with germline at one junction end may stem from a read error. The chain couples TRBV20-1 to TRBJ1-1, with D perhaps TRBD1 (6 bases). Germline lookup yields CDR1 DFQATT and CDR2 SNEGSKA (reference sequence). CDR3 length: 14 amino acids. The CDR3 bases are TGCGGTGCTAGAGATACAGGGTTGTCCACTGAAGCTTTCTTT. Its translation: CGARDTGLSTEAFF.

This clonotype occurred many times. V usage is TRBV4-1 and J usage is TRBJ1-5, with D perhaps TRBD1 (6 bases). Germline CDR1 MGHRA, CDR2 YSYEKL. This CDR3 contains 14 residues. Trimming took off 4 bases at V and 2 bases at J, with 9 bases between the two ends. The CDR3 DNA reads TGCGCCAGCAGCCTGGCAGGGGGCAATCAGCCCCAGCATTTT. This encodes CASSLAGGNQPQHF.

The chain recombines TRBV20-1 with TRBJ1-5, with 7 bases that match TRBD1. The V and J ends lost 3 bases and 7 bases, in that order; junction bases with no gene match: 18. The CDR3 is 17 residues long. CDR1 and CDR2 (germline): DFQATT, SNEGSKA (reference sequence). The CDR3 sequence is CSASLYRQGPTEQPQHF. Written as DNA, the CDR3 is TGCAGTGCTAGCCTATACCGACAGGGCCCAACAGAACAGCCCCAGCATTTT.

This clonotype was seen a few times. This chain uses TRBV5-1 with TRBJ1-1; tentatively, D is TRBD1 (5 bases). V lost 0 bases and J 2 bases, leaving 8 bases between the germline ends. The germline CDR1 and CDR2 sequences are SGHRS and YFSETQ. The CDR3 runs to 14 residues. The CDR3 sequence is CASSLGRGNTEAFF. As DNA, the CDR3 is TGCGCCAGCAGCTTGGGAAGGGGAAACACTGAAGCTTTCTTT.

This chain joins TRBV6-5 and TRBJ1-4, with D uncertain. This CDR3 is 14 amino acids long. V was trimmed by 5 bases and J by 0 bases, leaving 7 bases between them. Germline-derived CDR1 and CDR2 are MNHEY and SVGAGI. CDR3 nucleotides: TGTGCCAGCAGTCGTATGTCAACTAATGAAAAACTGTTTTTT. Translation: CASSRMSTNEKLFF.

The chain links TRBV6-1 to TRBJ1-2; D is ambiguous. Germline assignment: CDR1 MNHNS and CDR2 SASEGT. This CDR3 spans 17 amino acids. Trimming stripped 1 base from V and 4 bases from J, with 19 bases between. For the CDR3, the DNA is TGTGCCAGCAGTGAAGGCGCGGGAGCCGTCCTAGGCTATGGCTACACCTTC. It encodes CASSEGAGAVLGYGYTF.

In its sample, this clonotype was seen a few times. The rearrangement joins TRBV2 to TRBJ2-5; D gene ambiguous. Germline V gene data show CDR1 as SNHLY and CDR2 as FYNNEI. V shed 4 bases and J shed 4 bases, with 13 bases lying between them. The CDR3 covers 14 residues. The CDR3 nucleotides are TGTGCCAGCAGTGTTGATGGATTTCCAGAGACCCAGTACTTC. Translated, it gives CASSVDGFPETQYF.

This clonotype was counted only a few times. The CDR3 nucleotides read TGCGCCAGCAGCCGTGCAGGACAGGAGAATTCACCCCTCCACTTT. Encoded protein: CASSRAGQENSPLHF. The chain joins TRBV5-1 to TRBJ1-6; TRBD1 matches at 7 bases. The CDR3 has 15 residues. V lost 4 bases and J lost 7; bases outside the gene matches: 8. Germline V gene sequence: CDR1 SGHRS, CDR2 YFSETQ.

Note on this clonotype: One base away lies a much larger clone, so this may be a sequencing read error. The chain has TRBV6-2 or TRBV6-3 and TRBJ1-5; TRBD1 matches at 8 bases. The CDR3 is made up of 14 amino acids. Trimming at V came to 4 bases and at J to 4 bases, leaving 3 bases not matched to a gene. CDR1 is MNHEY, CDR2 SVGEGT, per germline. The CDR3 nucleotides read TGTGCCAGCAGTTGCAGGGGGCGAAATCAGCCCCAGCATTTT. This codes for CASSCRGRNQPQHF.

J is TRBJ2-7 and V is TRBV29-1; D may be TRBD2 (6 bases). Trimming stripped 6 bases from V and 4 bases from J, with 16 bases between. The length of the CDR3 is 13 residues. Per the germline V gene, CDR1 is SQVTM and CDR2 is ANQGSEA. This chain's CDR3 is CSVLTGTLYEQYF. The CDR3 region has the DNA TGCAGCGTACTTACCGGGACTCTATACGAGCAGTACTTC.

The chain has TRBV5-1 and TRBJ2-5, with D unclear. Trimming shortened V by 4 bases and J by 4 bases, and 17 bases separated the two germline ends. CDR1 and CDR2 (germline): SGHRS, YFSETQ. This CDR3 has 15 residues. CDR3 in DNA: TGCGCCAGCAGCCCGAAAACAACCCCGGGAGAGACCCAGTACTTC. Protein sequence: CASSPKTTPGETQYF.

This chain joins TRBV5-4 and TRBJ2-7; 11 nucleotides match TRBD2. Per the germline V gene, CDR1 is SGHNT and CDR2 is YYREEE (reference sequence). The CDR3 length is 16 residues. The V gene end was trimmed by 0 bases and the J gene end by 2 bases; junction bases not matched to a gene: 4. The CDR3 protein is CASSLDGTSGTYEQYF. CDR3 bases: TGTGCCAGCAGCTTGGATGGGACTAGCGGTACCTACGAGCAGTACTTC. Full variable domain (rest looked up from reference TRBV5-4 and TRBJ2-7): ETGVTQSPTHLIKTRGQQVTLRCSSQSGHNTVSWYQQALGQGPQFIFQYYREEENGRGNFPPRFSGLQFPNYSSELNVNALELDDSALYLCASSLDGTSGTYEQYFGPGTRLTVT.

This clonotype was observed a few times. The chain couples TRBV28 to TRBJ1-1; D perhaps matches TRBD1 (5 bases). Trimming removed 5 bases at V and 0 bases at J, with 13 bases between. Germline CDR1 MDHEN, CDR2 SYDVKM. There are 15 residues in the CDR3. CDR3 sequence: CASSIGTEMNTEAFF. Written as DNA, the CDR3 is TGTGCCAGCAGTATCGGGACCGAAATGAACACTGAAGCTTTCTTT.